Listed here is a single T cell receptor (beta chain). The antigen is not known. Its ends do not fully match the called genes, so a read error is possible. Additional DNA sequences in this sample encode the identical CDR3. Only in-frame clones appear in the TCRdb table, and some are missing; sequencing was by immunoSEQ multiplex PCR. The sample includes about 50,000 clones, around three quarters of them seen just once. This sample was taken from a study of vaccination effects on CD4 cells after COVID-19. For the study at large: Each participant was administered two doses of either the BNT162b2 or the mRNA-1273 vaccine. Every well housed around 2.1 million PBMC, which grew in culture alongside about 9.9 IU/ml IL-2 and about 10 ug/ml peptides. Whole-study results and caveats: At late timepoints after vaccination, vaccine- and infection-induced clones shrank markedly.

Culturing for ten to eleven days preceded CD4+ T cell isolation. Cultures got half-medium changes with IL-2 on days 3 and 7. Sequences were derived from CD4+ T cells from PBMCs cultured without peptide, sampled before COVID-19 vaccination. The sequence was obtained from a human donor who received a COVID-19 vaccine.

CDR3 sequence reads: CASSLGQGKPQHF. The CDR3 region has the DNA TGTGCCAGCAGCTTAGGACAGGGTAAGCCCCAACATTTT. The chain combines TRBV7-2 with TRBJ1-5; 7 nucleotides line up with TRBD1. This CDR3 spans 13 amino acids. The germline CDR1 and CDR2 sequences are SGHTA and FQGNSA.